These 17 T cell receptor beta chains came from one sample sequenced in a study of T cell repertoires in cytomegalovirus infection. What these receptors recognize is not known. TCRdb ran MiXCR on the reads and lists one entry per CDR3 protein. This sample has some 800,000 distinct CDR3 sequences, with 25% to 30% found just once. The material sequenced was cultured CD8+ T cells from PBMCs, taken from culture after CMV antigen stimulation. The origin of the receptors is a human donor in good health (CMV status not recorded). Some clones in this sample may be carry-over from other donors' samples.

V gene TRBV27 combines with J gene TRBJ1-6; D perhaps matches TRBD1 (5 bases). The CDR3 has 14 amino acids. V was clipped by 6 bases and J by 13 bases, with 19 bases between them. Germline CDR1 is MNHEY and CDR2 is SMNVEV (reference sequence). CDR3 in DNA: TGTGCCAGCAGCTTACAGGTCCTTCTATTTCCCCTCCACTTT. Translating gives CASSLQVLLFPLHF.

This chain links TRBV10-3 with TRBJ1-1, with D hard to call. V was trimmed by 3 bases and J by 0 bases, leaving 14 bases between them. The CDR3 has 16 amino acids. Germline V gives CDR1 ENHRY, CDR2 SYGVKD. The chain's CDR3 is CAISDSPFEVNTEAFF. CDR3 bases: TGTGCCATCAGTGACTCCCCGTTTGAGGTGAACACTGAAGCTTTCTTT.

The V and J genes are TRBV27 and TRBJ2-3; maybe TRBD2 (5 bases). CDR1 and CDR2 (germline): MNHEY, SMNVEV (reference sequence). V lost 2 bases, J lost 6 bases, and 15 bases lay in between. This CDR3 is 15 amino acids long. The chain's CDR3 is CASSLLRETADTQYF. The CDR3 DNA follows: TGTGCCAGCAGTTTACTACGGGAAACGGCGGATACGCAGTATTTT.

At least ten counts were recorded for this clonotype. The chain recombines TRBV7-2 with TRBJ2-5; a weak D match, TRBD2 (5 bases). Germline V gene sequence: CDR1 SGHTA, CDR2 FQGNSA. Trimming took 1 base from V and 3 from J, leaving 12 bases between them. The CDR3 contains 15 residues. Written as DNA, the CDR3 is TGTGCCAGCAGCTTAGTTCCAGCGAGGGAAGAGACCCAGTACTTC. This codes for CASSLVPAREETQYF.

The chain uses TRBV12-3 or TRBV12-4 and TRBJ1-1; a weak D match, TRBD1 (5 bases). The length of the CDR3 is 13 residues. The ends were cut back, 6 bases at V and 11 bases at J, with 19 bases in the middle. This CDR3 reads CASSPEGQAGAFF. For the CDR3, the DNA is TGTGCCAGCAGCCCAGAGGGGCAGGCCGGGGCTTTCTTT.

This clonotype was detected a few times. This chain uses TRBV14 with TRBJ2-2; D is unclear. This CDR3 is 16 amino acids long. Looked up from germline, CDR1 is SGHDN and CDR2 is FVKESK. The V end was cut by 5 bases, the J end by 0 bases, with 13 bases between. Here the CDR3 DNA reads TGTGCCAGCAGCGACGAGTTTTACGCGAACACCGGGGAGCTGTTTTTT. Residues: CASSDEFYANTGELFF. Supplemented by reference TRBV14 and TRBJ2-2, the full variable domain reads EAGVTQFPSHSVIEKGQTVTLRCDPISGHDNLYWYRRVMGKEIKFLLHFVKESKQDESGMPNNRFLAERTGGTYSTLKVQPAELEDSGVYFCASSDEFYANTGELFFGEGSRLTVL.

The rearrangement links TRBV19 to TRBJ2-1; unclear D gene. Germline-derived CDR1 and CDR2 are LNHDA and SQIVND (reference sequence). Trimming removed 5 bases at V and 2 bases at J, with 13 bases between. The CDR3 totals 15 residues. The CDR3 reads CASSGPISPYNEQFF. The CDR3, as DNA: TGTGCCAGTAGTGGACCTATTTCCCCCTACAATGAGCAGTTCTTC.

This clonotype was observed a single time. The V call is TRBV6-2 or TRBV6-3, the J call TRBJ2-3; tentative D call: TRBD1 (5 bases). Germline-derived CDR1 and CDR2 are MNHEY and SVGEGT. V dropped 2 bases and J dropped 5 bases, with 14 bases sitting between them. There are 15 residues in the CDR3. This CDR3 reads CASSYRQIARDTQYF. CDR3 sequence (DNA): TGTGCCAGCAGTTACAGACAGATTGCACGAGATACGCAGTATTTT.

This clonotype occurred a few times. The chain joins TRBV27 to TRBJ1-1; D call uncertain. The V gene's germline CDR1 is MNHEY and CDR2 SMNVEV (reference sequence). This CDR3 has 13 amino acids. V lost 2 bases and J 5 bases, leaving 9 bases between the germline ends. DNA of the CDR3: TGTGCCAGCAGTTTAGCCCGACCTACTGAAGCTTTCTTT. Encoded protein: CASSLARPTEAFF.

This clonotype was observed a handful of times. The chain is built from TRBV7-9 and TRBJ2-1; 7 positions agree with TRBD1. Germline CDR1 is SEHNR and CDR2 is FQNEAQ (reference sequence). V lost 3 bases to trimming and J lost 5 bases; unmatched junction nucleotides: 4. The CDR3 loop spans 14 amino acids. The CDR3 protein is CASSFRDRNNEQFF. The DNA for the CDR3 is TGTGCCAGCAGCTTCCGGGACAGAAACAATGAGCAGTTCTTC.

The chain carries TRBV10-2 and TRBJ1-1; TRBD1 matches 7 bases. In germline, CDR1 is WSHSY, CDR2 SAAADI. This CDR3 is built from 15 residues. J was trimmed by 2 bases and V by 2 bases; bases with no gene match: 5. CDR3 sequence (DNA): TGCGCCAGCAGTGAGCCCAACAGGGGAAACACTGAAGCTTTCTTT. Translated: CASSEPNRGNTEAFF.

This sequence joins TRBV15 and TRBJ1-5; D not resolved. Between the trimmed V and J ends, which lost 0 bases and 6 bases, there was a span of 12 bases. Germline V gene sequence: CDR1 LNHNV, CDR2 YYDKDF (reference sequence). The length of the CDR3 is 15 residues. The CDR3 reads CATSRDLTLGQPQHF. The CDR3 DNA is TGTGCCACCAGCAGAGATTTGACTCTCGGTCAGCCCCAGCATTTT.

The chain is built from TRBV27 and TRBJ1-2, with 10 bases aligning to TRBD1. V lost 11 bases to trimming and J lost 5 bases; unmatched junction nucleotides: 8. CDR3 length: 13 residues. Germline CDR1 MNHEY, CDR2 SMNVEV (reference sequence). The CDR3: CAYRTGGKYGYTF. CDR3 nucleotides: TGTGCCTACAGGACAGGGGGAAAGTATGGCTACACCTTC.

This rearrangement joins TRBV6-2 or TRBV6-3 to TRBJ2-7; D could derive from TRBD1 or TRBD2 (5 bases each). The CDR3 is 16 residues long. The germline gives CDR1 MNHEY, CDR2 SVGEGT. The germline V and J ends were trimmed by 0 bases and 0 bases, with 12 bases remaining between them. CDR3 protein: CASSYSRDLNSYEQYV. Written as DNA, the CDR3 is TGTGCCAGCAGTTACTCAAGGGACCTAAACTCCTACGAGCAGTACGTC.

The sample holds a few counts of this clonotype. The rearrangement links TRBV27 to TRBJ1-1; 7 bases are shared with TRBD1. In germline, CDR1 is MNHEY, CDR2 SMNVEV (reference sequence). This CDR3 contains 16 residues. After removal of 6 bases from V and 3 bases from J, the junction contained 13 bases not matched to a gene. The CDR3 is CASSPQGGFLDTEAFF. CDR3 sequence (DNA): TGTGCCAGCAGCCCCCAGGGGGGGTTTCTCGACACTGAAGCTTTCTTT.

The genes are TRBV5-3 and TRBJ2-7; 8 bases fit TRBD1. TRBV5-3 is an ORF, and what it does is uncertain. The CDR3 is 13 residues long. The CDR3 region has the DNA TGTGCCAGCAGCTGGGACAGGTCGGGCGAGCAGTACGTC. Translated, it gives CASSWDRSGEQYV.

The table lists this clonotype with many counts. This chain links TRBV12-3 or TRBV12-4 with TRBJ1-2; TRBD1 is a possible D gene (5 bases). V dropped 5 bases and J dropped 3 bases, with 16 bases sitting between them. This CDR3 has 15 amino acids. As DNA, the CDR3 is TGTGCCAGCAGTGCCTTGGGCAGGGATGACTATGGCTACACCTTC. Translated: CASSALGRDDYGYTF.